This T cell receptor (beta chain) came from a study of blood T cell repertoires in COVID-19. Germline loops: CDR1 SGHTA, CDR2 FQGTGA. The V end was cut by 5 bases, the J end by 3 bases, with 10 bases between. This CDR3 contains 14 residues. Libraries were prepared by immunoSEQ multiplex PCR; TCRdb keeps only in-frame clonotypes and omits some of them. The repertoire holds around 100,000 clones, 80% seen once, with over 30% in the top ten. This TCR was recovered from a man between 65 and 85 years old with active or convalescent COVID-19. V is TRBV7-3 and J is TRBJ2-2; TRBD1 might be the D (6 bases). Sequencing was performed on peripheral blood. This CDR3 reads CASSPGQYTGELFF. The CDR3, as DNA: TGTGCCAGCAGCCCCGGACAGTACACCGGGGAGCTGTTTTTT.